This TCR beta chain was identified during a study of glioma-infiltrating T cells after dendritic cell vaccination. Turning to the study itself: Samples are from glioblastoma patients in Phase I and II dendritic cell vaccine trials. Between the early 2000s and the early 2010s, patients got autologous tumor lysate-pulsed dendritic cell vaccines. Study results and limitations: Few patients contributed both blood and tumor specimens.

The method was immunoSEQ multiplex PCR; TCRdb's version includes in-frame clones alone and lacks a portion of them. The table shows approximately 82,000 clones, with around 90% occurring only once. No glioblastoma patient carried an isocitrate dehydrogenase mutation. Germline trimming cut 1 base from V and 2 bases from J; bases unmatched to any gene: 6. In germline, CDR1 is MNHNY, CDR2 SVGAGI (reference sequence). CDR3 size: 16 residues. Notes on this clone: The antigen is unknown.

The rearrangement joins TRBV6-6 to TRBJ1-1; 8 nucleotides align to TRBD1. This sequence originates from a human donor with glioblastoma. The specimen was blood, collected before dendritic cell vaccination. The CDR3 DNA reads as TGTGCCAGCAGTTACTTCCCCGGGACAGGTAACACTGAAGCTTTCTTT. It codes for CASSYFPGTGNTEAFF.